A selection of T cell receptor beta chains follows, all from one sample in a study of beta chain features in type 1 diabetes. Produced via immunoSEQ multiplex PCR; TCRdb's table is partial and in-frame only. The sample holds approximately 600,000 clones, around 12% seen once. Sequenced: naive CD4+ T cells from blood. The receptors come from a man in his thirties or forties with type 1 diabetes. The CDR3 runs from the conserved cysteine through the conserved F or W. Some rows mark clone size as missing; the rest say once, few, many or name a class of expanded clone.

clone size,V gene,CDR3 protein
few,TRBV2,CASSERAAQETQYF
few,TRBV18,CASSPGEGTYEQYF
.,TRBV7-3,CASSIQGALLNEQFF
few,TRBV11-2,CASRPGWAGYNEQFF
few,TRBV29-1,CSAVRGQGAREQYF
few,TRBV7-9,CASSSYPEKLFF
few,TRBV7-2,CASNQDRSSYEQYF
few,TRBV28,CASSLVDRPYEQYF
few,TRBV19,CASSTPQGSNQPQHF
few,TRBV7-2,CASSLGEQNSPLHF
.,TRBV11-2,CASSLGSVAETQYF
few,TRBV20-1,CSASRFYEQYF
few,TRBV7-9,CASSLGLAAFF
.,TRBV7-8,CASSLAAGSNSPLHF
few,TRBV5-4,CASSPPLNTEAFF
.,TRBV5-1,CASSSTGTPGGYEQYF
.,TRBV30,CAWSRTVNEKLFF
few,TRBV15,CATSDRGTDQETQYF
few,TRBV6-6,CASRPSGTGLKPQHF
.,TRBV28,CASSGAGGYHSPLHF
.,TRBV7-2,CASRLQGAAFGELFF
.,TRBV30,CAWSVRGALRNEQFF
.,TRBV7-9,CASSWYQDNYSNQPQHF
few,TRBV6-5,CASSQQTDGAYEQYF
.,TRBV18,CASSRPGQEAGELFF
.,TRBV10-3,CAIRSSTEAFF
few,TRBV6-1,CASIPGVAYEQYF
few,TRBV21-1,CASSKALYVGRDTQYF
few,TRBV30,CAWRRGTTANTGELFF
.,TRBV29-1,CSAGSGSSSYEQYF
.,TRBV27,CASSSTGRYGYTF
few,TRBV19,CASSRGGTDSNQPQHF
.,TRBV5-6,CASSLFGQAYEQYF